This T cell receptor beta chain was sequenced in a study of shared clonotypes between healthy human individuals. Germline V CDR1 and CDR2: LNHDA, SQIVND (reference sequence). This CDR3 region has 15 residues. V lost 6 bases and J 5 bases, leaving 19 bases between the germline ends. Clones were read by immunoSEQ multiplex PCR, and TCRdb kept only the in-frame ones, dropping some. This table holds about 2 million clones, roughly 94% found once. This clonotype was sampled from a man aged 18 to 35 in good health. The chain has TRBV19 and TRBJ2-5; D perhaps matches TRBD2 (6 bases). The sequenced sample was naive CD4+ T cells sorted from blood. Subset in this sample: CD45RA+ positively selected. The CDR3 DNA reads TGTGCCAGTAGCCCCCCGGGGGTCGCCTCCGAGACCCAGTACTTC. Encoded protein: CASSPPGVASETQYF.